The next 23 T cell receptor beta chains were all read from a single sample in a study of blood T cell repertoires in COVID-19. The protocol was immunoSEQ multiplex PCR, while the TCRdb copy is restricted to in-frame clones and leaves out a portion. The repertoire holds roughly 570,000 clones, with roughly nine tenths as singletons. The sequencing sample was made of peripheral blood. These receptors were taken from a woman between 45 and 60 years old with COVID-19, enrolled during active disease.

The chain uses TRBV4-1 and TRBJ2-7, with no clear D. In germline, CDR1 is MGHRA, CDR2 YSYEKL. This CDR3 is 13 amino acids long. V was cut by 0 bases and J by 2 bases, with 5 bases left in between. CDR3 nucleotides: TGCGCCAGCAGCCAAGAGGGCACCTACGAGCAGTACTTC. It yields the protein CASSQEGTYEQYF.

The chain links TRBV9 to TRBJ1-1; TRBD1 matches at 7 bases. Germline trimming cut 3 bases from V and 11 bases from J; bases unmatched to any gene: 10. The CDR3 is 13 amino acids. Germline V CDR1 and CDR2: SGDLS, YYNGEE. The CDR3 bases are TGTGCCAGCAGCGGGACAGGTGGCCCAACGGCTTTCTTT. This sequence encodes CASSGTGGPTAFF. Variable domain in full (rest from reference TRBV9 and TRBJ1-1): DSGVTQTPKHLITATGQRVTLRCSPRSGDLSVYWYQQSLDQGLQFLIQYYNGEERAKGNILERFSAQQFPDLHSELNLSSLELGDSALYFCASSGTGGPTAFFGQGTRLTVV.

CDR3 residues: CASSGARAPGNIQYF. CDR3 in DNA: TGTGCCAGTAGTGGGGCCAGGGCGCCAGGGAACATTCAGTACTTC. The rearrangement uses TRBV19 and TRBJ2-4; D possibly corresponds to TRBD1 (5 bases). CDR3 length equals 15 residues. Germline CDR1 is LNHDA and CDR2 is SQIVND (reference sequence). Trimming pared 5 bases from V and 7 bases from J, leaving 18 bases between.

The chain carries TRBV10-2 and TRBJ2-5, with a tentative D call TRBD2 (5 bases). CDR1 is WSHSY and CDR2 is SAAADI in the germline V gene. This CDR3 spans 14 amino acids. Trimming stripped 2 bases from V and 4 bases from J, with 11 bases between. The CDR3: CASSEIGVRETQYF. For the CDR3, the DNA is TGCGCCAGCAGTGAGATCGGGGTCCGAGAGACCCAGTACTTC.

V and J are TRBV5-8 and TRBJ1-4; the D gene is possibly TRBD1 (5 bases). The CDR3 sequence is 14 residues long. The germline V and J ends were trimmed by 9 bases and 4 bases, with 16 bases remaining between them. Germline V lookup: CDR1 SGHTS, CDR2 YDEGEE. CDR3 region: CAIPAGGLNEKLFF. The DNA of the CDR3 is TGTGCCATCCCCGCCGGGGGACTTAATGAAAAACTGTTTTTT.

The rearrangement uses TRBV29-1 and TRBJ1-2; no reliable D call. V lost 4 bases and J lost 0, with 12 bases in between. Germline V gene lookup returns CDR1 SQVTM and CDR2 ANQGSEA. The CDR3 spans 14 residues. The CDR3 loop reads CSVAENGANYGYTF. The CDR3 region has the DNA TGCAGCGTTGCGGAAAATGGAGCTAACTATGGCTACACCTTC.

This chain connects TRBV10-1 to TRBJ1-2; 7 bases line up with TRBD1. Per germline, CDR1 WNHNN and CDR2 SYGVQD (reference sequence). J gave up 4 bases and V 6 bases, and 11 bases lay outside the gene matches. The CDR3 has 15 amino acids. The CDR3 DNA is TGCGCCAGCAGCGCTTCCCGGGACAGACTCTATGGCTACACCTTC. Its protein product is CASSASRDRLYGYTF.

This chain connects TRBV5-4 to TRBJ2-3, with TRBD2 matching 12 bases. Unmatched junction bases numbered 4, after V lost 4 bases and J lost 4 bases. CDR3 length equals 15 residues. Looked up from germline, CDR1 is SGHNT and CDR2 is YYREEE (reference sequence). The CDR3 loop reads CASSPSGGGSDTQYF. CDR3 bases: TGTGCCAGCAGCCCTAGCGGGGGGGGTTCAGATACGCAGTATTTT.

This clone is a singleton in its sample. The V call is TRBV7-9, the J call TRBJ2-7; 9 positions agree with TRBD1. CDR3 length: 14 residues. V was clipped by 2 bases and J by 5 bases; unmatched bases: 4. Germline V gene sequence: CDR1 SEHNR, CDR2 FQNEAQ (reference sequence). The CDR3 loop reads CASSLFDRGDEQYF. The CDR3 DNA reads TGTGCCAGCAGCTTATTCGACAGGGGGGACGAGCAGTACTTC. Full variable domain (outside the CDR3, taken from reference TRBV7-9 and TRBJ2-7): DTGVSQNPRHKITKRGQNVTFRCDPISEHNRLYWYRQTLGQGPEFLTYFQNEAQLEKSRLLSDRFSAERPKGSFSTLEIQRTEQGDSAMYLCASSLFDRGDEQYFGPGTRLTVT.

This sequence joins TRBV6-8 and TRBJ2-4; the D gene is possibly TRBD2 (7 bases). The CDR3 covers 15 residues. V lost 4 bases and J lost 3, with 13 bases in between. Looked up from germline, CDR1 is MNHGY and CDR2 is SAAAGT. The CDR3 region is CASSSGGGGKNIQYF. In nucleotides, the CDR3 is TGTGCCAGCAGTTCAGGAGGGGGGGGCAAAAACATTCAGTACTTC.

This chain joins TRBV10-1 and TRBJ1-2; D unclear. CDR1 WNHNN and CDR2 SYGVQD come from the germline V gene (reference sequence). V was shortened by 0 bases and J by 3 bases, with 14 bases between the two germline ends. The CDR3 sequence is 16 residues long. CDR3 in DNA: TGCGCCAGCAGTGAGTCGGCCGGGGTTGGGTACTATGGCTACACCTTC. Its protein product is CASSESAGVGYYGYTF.

The CDR3 region has the DNA TGTGCCAGCAGCTCCCCGACAGGGCTGAACACTGAAGCTTTCTTT. It specifies CASSSPTGLNTEAFF. The chain joins TRBV5-6 to TRBJ1-1, with 7 positions matching TRBD1. The germline V gene has CDR1 SGHDT and CDR2 YYEEEE. V shed 3 bases, J shed 0 bases, and the junction held 5 bases outside the gene matches. The CDR3 sequence is 15 residues long.

The gene calls are TRBV4-1 and TRBJ1-6; D is perhaps TRBD1 (6 bases). V was clipped by 4 bases and J by 10 bases, with 20 bases between them. The CDR3 length is 16 residues. CDR1 is MGHRA, CDR2 YSYEKL, per germline. CDR3 coding DNA: TGCGCCAGCAGCCCCGGGATTGGACAGCCCCCGTCACCCCTCCACTTT. Translating gives CASSPGIGQPPSPLHF.

The chain links TRBV15 to TRBJ1-1; D remains ambiguous. The CDR3 contains 14 residues. The V gene lost 2 bases and the J gene lost 5 bases, with 12 bases spanning the gap. Germline assignment: CDR1 LNHNV and CDR2 YYDKDF (reference sequence). CDR3 sequence: CATSRTGIPTEAFF. In DNA form, the CDR3 reads TGTGCCACCAGCAGAACGGGGATTCCAACTGAAGCTTTCTTT. Looking up the rest from reference TRBV15 and TRBJ1-1 gives the full variable domain: DAMVIQNPRYQVTQFGKPVTLSCSQTLNHNVMYWYQQKSSQAPKLLFHYYDKDFNNEADTPDNFQSRRPNTSFCFLDIRSPGLGDTAMYLCATSRTGIPTEAFFGQGTRLTVV.

This chain uses TRBV9 with TRBJ2-1, with a possible D match to TRBD2 (5 bases). The CDR3 consists of 12 residues. Between the trimmed V and J ends, which lost 2 bases and 9 bases, there was a span of 9 bases. Germline V gene lookup returns CDR1 SGDLS and CDR2 YYNGEE. CDR3 loop: CASSVDEGEQFF. As DNA, the CDR3 is TGTGCCAGCAGCGTCGACGAGGGTGAGCAGTTCTTC.

The CDR3 loop reads CASSRRQDEQYF. The CDR3 bases are TGTGCCAGCAGTCGAAGACAGGACGAGCAGTACTTC. The chain uses TRBV28 and TRBJ2-7; TRBD1 might be the D (6 bases). The CDR3 is made up of 12 amino acids. Germline CDR1 is MDHEN and CDR2 is SYDVKM. The V end lost 5 bases, the J end lost 5 bases, and 10 bases lay between the germline ends.

This clone was seen a handful of times. This rearrangement joins TRBV11-2 to TRBJ1-2; 11 bases match TRBD1. CDR1 and CDR2 (germline): SGHAT, FQNNGV. V lost 1 base and J lost 8; bases outside the gene matches: 9. The CDR3 runs to 16 residues. CDR3 nucleotide sequence: TGTGCCAGCAGCTTAGTATGGAGGACAGGGGGCGAGGGCTACACCTTC. This codes for CASSLVWRTGGEGYTF.

This clone was detected once. In the same sample, other DNA sequences code for this CDR3. The chain combines TRBV18 with TRBJ1-1, with 8 bases aligning to TRBD1. V gave up 3 bases and J gave up 1 base; unmatched junction bases: 4. This CDR3 has 15 residues. Germline CDR1 and CDR2: KGHSH and LQKENI. The CDR3 nucleotides are TGTGCCAGCTCACCTGGGACAGGCGAGAACACTGAAGCTTTCTTT. This translates into CASSPGTGENTEAFF.

The rearrangement links TRBV12-3 or TRBV12-4 to TRBJ2-2, with D uncertain. The CDR3 sequence is 12 residues long. V dropped 6 bases and J dropped 5 bases, with 7 bases sitting between them. The CDR3 DNA reads as TGTGCCAGCAGGAGTTTGACCGGGGAGCTGTTTTTT. As protein: CASRSLTGELFF.

The chain couples TRBV25-1 to TRBJ1-2, with 8 bases fitting TRBD1. The CDR3 contains 13 residues. Germline V CDR1 and CDR2: MGHDK, SYGVNS. V was clipped by 9 bases and J by 3 bases; unmatched bases: 6. The CDR3 DNA follows: TGTGCCAGTTCCGGGACAGGAGACTATGGCTACACCTTC. Its translation: CASSGTGDYGYTF.

The chain combines TRBV9 with TRBJ1-2, with 8 bases identical to TRBD1. Trimming at V came to 7 bases and at J to 7 bases, leaving 9 bases not matched to a gene. The CDR3 runs 13 residues. Looked up from germline, CDR1 is SGDLS and CDR2 is YYNGEE. CDR3: CASAKDRGGGYTF. The CDR3 DNA is TGTGCCAGCGCCAAAGACAGGGGTGGTGGCTACACCTTC.

This rearrangement joins TRBV10-3 to TRBJ2-3; 15 bases match TRBD2. V lost 10 bases and J lost 6; bases outside the gene matches: 14. Germline V gene data show CDR1 as ENHRY and CDR2 as SYGVKD. CDR3 length: 17 residues. The CDR3 reads CATAGLAGGHSPDTQYF. The CDR3 nucleotides read TGTGCCACCGCGGGACTAGCGGGGGGCCACTCCCCGGATACGCAGTATTTT.

The chain links TRBV29-1 to TRBJ2-5, with a weak D call TRBD2 (6 bases). The length of the CDR3 is 13 residues. Trimming cost V 4 bases and J 5 bases, with 14 bases left between them. Germline V CDR1 and CDR2: SQVTM, ANQGSEA. In nucleotides, the CDR3 is TGCAGCGTTGGTTCGGCGGGGAGGGAGACCCAGTACTTC. This translates into CSVGSAGRETQYF.